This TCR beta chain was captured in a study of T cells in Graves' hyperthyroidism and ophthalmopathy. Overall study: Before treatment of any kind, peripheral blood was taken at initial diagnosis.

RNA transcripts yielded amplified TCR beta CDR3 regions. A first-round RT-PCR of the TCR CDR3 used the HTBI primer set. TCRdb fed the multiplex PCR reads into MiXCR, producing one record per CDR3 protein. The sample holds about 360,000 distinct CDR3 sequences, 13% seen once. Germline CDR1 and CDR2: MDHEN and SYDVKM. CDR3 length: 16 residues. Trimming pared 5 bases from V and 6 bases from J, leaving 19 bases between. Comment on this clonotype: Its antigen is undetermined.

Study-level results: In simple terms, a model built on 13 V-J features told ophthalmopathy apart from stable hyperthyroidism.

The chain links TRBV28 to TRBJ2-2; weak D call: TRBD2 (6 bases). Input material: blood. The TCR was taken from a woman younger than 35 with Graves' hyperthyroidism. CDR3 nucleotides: TGTGCCAGCAGTCCCCCCGGAGGGATCGTTGCCGGGGAGCTGTTTTTT. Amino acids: CASSPPGGIVAGELFF. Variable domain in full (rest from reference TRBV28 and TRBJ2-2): DVKVTQSSRYLVKRTGEKVFLECVQDMDHENMFWYRQDPGLGLRLIYFSYDVKMKEKGDIPEGYSVSREKKERFSLILESASTNQTSMYLCASSPPGGIVAGELFFGEGSRLTVL.